This record covers a single TCR beta chain. As originally analysed: Counts of nucleated cells, estimated from reference gene primer amplification, were obtained. Produced via immunoSEQ multiplex PCR; TCRdb's table is partial and in-frame only. V, J and clone size reflect that table, while D and trimming were determined from the DNA. The table shows a few hundred thousand clones, with 86% occurring only once. This entry comes from a study of blood T cell repertoires in COVID-19. The receptor comes from a woman in her fifties or sixties with acute or convalescent COVID-19. Sequencing input: peripheral blood.

CDR3 amino acids: CASSPRRGPNQPQHF. The DNA of the CDR3 is TGTGCCAGCAGCCCAAGAAGGGGCCCCAATCAGCCCCAGCATTTT. V is TRBV7-2 and J is TRBJ1-5; weak D call: TRBD1 (5 bases). V lost 5 bases to trimming and J lost 3 bases, with 14 bases between them. The length of the CDR3 is 15 residues. Germline V gene sequence: CDR1 SGHTA, CDR2 FQGNSA. Complete variable domain (other parts from reference TRBV7-2 and TRBJ1-5): GAGVSQSPSNKVTEKGKDVELRCDPISGHTALYWYRQSLGQGLEFLIYFQGNSAPDKSGLPSDRFSAERTGGSVSTLTIQRTQQEDSAVYLCASSPRRGPNQPQHFGDGTRLSIL.